These 31 T cell receptor beta chains were all obtained from the same sample, sequenced in a study of T cell clonality in common variable immunodeficiency. Regarding the study as a whole: Reportedly, TCR beta sequences from common variable immunodeficiency showed fewer deletions and N-nucleotide insertions.

TCRdb's copy holds only in-frame clones and misses some; the assay was immunoSEQ multiplex PCR. Captured here are over 20,000 clones, none seen once; the top ten comprise 3.5% to 4.5%. Their target antigens are unknown. Sample: peripheral blood mononuclear cells. The source of these receptors is a human donor with common variable immunodeficiency.

Many counts were recorded for this clone. The missing CDR3 end, 3 residues past where the read stops, is filled in from the germline J gene. The chain recombines TRBV29-1 with TRBJ2-1; 12 nucleotides align to TRBD2. CDR1 and CDR2 from the germline V gene are SQVTM and ANQGSEA. Trimming removed 6 bases from V and 7 bases from J; junction bases left unmatched: 4. The CDR3 length is 13 residues. CDR3 bases read: TGCAGCGTACGACTAGCGGGAGATAATGAG. It translates to CSVRLAGDNE. The complete CDR3 sequence is CSVRLAGDNEQFF.

About this clone itself: Coverage ceases 3 residues before the CDR3 finishes, and the germline J gene fills in the end. The rearrangement links TRBV7-8 to TRBJ2-1; D is possibly TRBD2 (7 bases). CDR1 SGHVS and CDR2 FQNEAQ come from the germline V gene. Trimming stripped 5 bases from V and 9 bases from J, with 20 bases between. The CDR3 consists of 15 residues. Incomplete CDR3 DNA: TGTGCCAGCAGCCTTCAAGGGGGGGGGAGATCTGAG. Protein: CASSLQGGGRSE. The whole CDR3 protein reads CASSLQGGGRSEQFF. Full variable domain (missing parts from reference TRBV7-8 and TRBJ2-1): GAGVSQSPRYKVAKRGQDVALRCDPISGHVSLFWYQQALGQGPEFLTYFQNEAQLDKSGLPSDRFFAERPEGSVSTLKIQRTQQEDSAVYLCASSLQGGGRSEQFFGPGTRLTVL.

For this clone: With the read ending 3 residues before the CDR3 end, the germline J gene is used to fill in that end. This chain uses TRBV23-1 with TRBJ1-3; TRBD1 agrees at 10 bases. TRBV23-1 falls under the ORF class, with uncertain function. The CDR3 is 20 residues long. J lost 0 bases, V lost 4 bases, and 15 bases had no gene match. This chain's CDR3 is CASSPGTGVIIGPSGNTIYF. The CDR3 DNA, read in part, is TGCGCCAGCAGTCCCGGGACAGGGGTCATTATTGGGCCCTCTGGAAACACC.

A remark on this clone: The read terminates 3 residues ahead of where the CDR3 ends, so the germline J gene completes it. The chain has TRBV18 and TRBJ2-3; 11 bases map to TRBD1. Losses at the gene ends were 1 base for V and 2 bases for J; bases not matched to a gene: 2. Germline V gene lookup returns CDR1 KGHSH and CDR2 LQKENI. There are 16 residues in the CDR3. This chain's CDR3 is CASSPRTGGLTDTQYF. The DNA read from the CDR3 is TGTGCCAGCTCACCACGGACAGGGGGCCTCACAGATACG.

Turning to this clone: The CDR3 end is not reached by the read, which stops 3 residues before it; the germline J gene fills it in. The chain recombines TRBV19 with TRBJ2-1, with D possibly being TRBD2 (5 bases). Deletions cut 1 base from V and 7 bases from J, with 14 bases between. This CDR3 region has 15 residues. Germline V gene data show CDR1 as LNHDA and CDR2 as SQIVND (reference sequence). CDR3 DNA, as far as it was read: TGTGCCAGTAGTATAGGGCACCACCCGGGGAATGAG. As protein: CASSIGHHPGNE. The whole CDR3 is CASSIGHHPGNEQFF. The variable domain in full, completed from reference TRBV19 and TRBJ2-1, reads DGGITQSPKYLFRKEGQNVTLSCEQNLNHDAMYWYRQDPGQGLRLIYYSQIVNDFQKGDIAEGYSVSREKKESFPLTVTSAQKNPTAFYLCASSIGHHPGNEQFFGPGTRLTVL.

This clone came up a few times. With the read ending 3 residues before the CDR3 end, the germline J gene is used to fill in that end. This chain joins TRBV7-9 and TRBJ1-2; D is perhaps TRBD1 (6 bases). Germline V lookup: CDR1 SEHNR, CDR2 FQNEAQ (reference sequence). This CDR3 spans 13 amino acids. The V gene lost 1 base and the J gene lost 6 bases, with 9 bases spanning the gap. The part of the CDR3 DNA that was read is TGTGCCAGCAGCTTAGTCAGGGGCCATGGC. Encoded protein: CASSLVRGHG. The complete CDR3 reads CASSLVRGHGYTF.

Here the CDR3 reads CAWSTLGQGNQPQHF. The CDR3 DNA, read in part, is TGTGCCTGGAGTACGTTAGGGCAGGGCAATCAGCCC. This rearrangement joins TRBV30 to TRBJ1-5; D unclear. The read ends 3 residues early relative to the CDR3; the germline J gene fills the gap. This CDR3 has 15 amino acids. The germline gives CDR1 GTSNPN, CDR2 SVGIG (reference sequence). V lost 2 bases, J lost 2 bases, and 13 bases lay in between.

This clone was observed a handful of times. The read stops 3 residues short of the end of the CDR3; the missing end is completed from the germline J gene. V gene TRBV7-3 combines with J gene TRBJ2-6; 9 bases map to TRBD1. V gave up 5 bases and J gave up 2 bases; unmatched junction bases: 4. The CDR3 is 16 residues long. Germline V gene lookup returns CDR1 SGHTA and CDR2 FQGTGA. The CDR3 DNA, read in part, is TGTGCCAGCAGCCCGAGGACAGGGGCTGGGGCCAACGTC. This translates into CASSPRTGAGANV. The complete CDR3 protein is CASSPRTGAGANVLTF.

This clone came up a few times. The CDR3 reads CASSLAGTGHRRAFF. The CDR3 bases that were read are TGTGCCAGCAGCTTAGCGGGGACAGGCCATCGAAGG. V usage is TRBV7-9 and J usage is TRBJ1-1; 8 bases line up with TRBD1. The CDR3 end lies 3 residues beyond the end of the read and is filled in from the germline J gene. This CDR3 spans 15 amino acids. Germline CDR1 SEHNR, CDR2 FQNEAQ (reference sequence).

This clone was detected a few times. The read terminates 3 residues ahead of where the CDR3 ends, so the germline J gene completes it. The chain recombines TRBV20-1 with TRBJ2-1, with 10 bases fitting TRBD2. This CDR3 is 18 amino acids long. Trimming took 2 bases from V and 7 from J; bases not matched to a gene: 17. Germline-derived CDR1 and CDR2 are DFQATT and SNEGSKA (reference sequence). The CDR3 region is CSARKLAGLQLRGNEQFF. The sequenced part of the CDR3 DNA is TGCAGTGCTAGAAAACTAGCGGGACTCCAATTGAGGGGGAATGAG.

This clone showed up just a few times. The read ends 3 residues before the CDR3 terminus; that terminus is restored from the germline J gene. This chain connects TRBV11-1 to TRBJ2-3; 7 nucleotides agree with TRBD2. The CDR3 runs to 15 residues. Trimming took 2 bases from V and 3 from J; bases not matched to a gene: 5. Germline CDR1 reads SGHAT; CDR2 reads FQDESV (reference sequence). The CDR3 loop reads CASSLLGGRTDTQYF. The part of the CDR3 DNA that was read is TGTGCCAGCAGCTTACTCGGCGGGAGAACAGATACG. The variable domain in full, with the rest retrieved from reference TRBV11-1 and TRBJ2-3, is EAEVAQSPRYKITEKSQAVAFWCDPISGHATLYWYRQILGQGPELLVQFQDESVVDDSQLPKDRFSAERLKGVDSTLKIQPAELGDSAMYLCASSLLGGRTDTQYFGPGTRLTVL.

This clone was seen a handful of times. Coverage ceases 3 residues before the CDR3 finishes, and the germline J gene fills in the end. The rearrangement uses TRBV5-1 and TRBJ1-1, with 7 positions matching TRBD1. Germline CDR1 and CDR2: SGHRS and YFSETQ. The trim removed 2 bases at V and 1 base at J, leaving 5 bases unmatched. The CDR3 covers 15 residues. The CDR3 region is CASSFRRDRNTEAFF. CDR3 bases read: TGCGCCAGCAGCTTCAGACGGGACAGGAACACTGAA.

This clone was recorded many times. The read is 3 residues too short to cover the CDR3 end, so that end is filled in from the germline J gene. V usage is TRBV5-1 and J usage is TRBJ2-3; TRBD2 agrees at 7 bases. Germline CDR1 reads SGHRS; CDR2 reads YFSETQ. This CDR3 has 14 residues. CDR3 bases read: TGCGCCAGCAGCTTGGAATGGGGAGGGGAGGCG. It is translated as CASSLEWGGEA. The full-length CDR3 reads as CASSLEWGGEAQYF.

Points on this clone: The CDR3 is cut off 3 residues early in the read; its end comes from the germline J gene. V gene TRBV5-1 combines with J gene TRBJ1-1, with TRBD1 as a possible D gene (5 bases). Germline assignment: CDR1 SGHRS and CDR2 YFSETQ. Trimming took 8 bases from V and 4 from J, leaving 12 bases between them. The CDR3 loop spans 12 amino acids. This chain's CDR3 is CASTTGGTEAFF. Partial CDR3 DNA: TGCGCCAGTACGACGGGGGGCACTGAA. The full variable domain, in which reference TRBV5-1 and TRBJ1-1 provide the parts outside the CDR3, is KAGVTQTPRYLIKTRGQQVTLSCSPISGHRSVSWYQQTPGQGLQFLFEYFSETQRNKGNFPGRFSGRQFSNSRSEMNVSTLELGDSALYLCASTTGGTEAFFGQGTRLTVV.

The sample holds a few counts of this clone. The read ends 3 residues before the CDR3 terminus; that terminus is restored from the germline J gene. The chain has TRBV7-9 and TRBJ1-4; 9 nucleotides align to TRBD1. This CDR3 comprises 15 residues. The germline gives CDR1 SEHNR, CDR2 FQNEAQ (reference sequence). Trimming cost V 5 bases and J 7 bases; bases outside gene matches: 8. The part of the CDR3 DNA that was read is TGTGCCAGCAGCCCCGGACAGGGGAGGAGTGAAAAA. Amino acid sequence: CASSPGQGRSEK. The whole CDR3 is CASSPGQGRSEKLFF.

This clone was seen a handful of times. With the read ending 3 residues before the CDR3 end, the germline J gene is used to fill in that end. This chain connects TRBV5-1 to TRBJ1-1; TRBD1 might be the D (5 bases). CDR3 length: 16 residues. Trimming stripped 0 bases from V and 0 bases from J, with 12 bases between. Germline V gene sequence: CDR1 SGHRS, CDR2 YFSETQ. Incomplete CDR3 DNA: TGCGCCAGCAGCTTGGGGAGTGCAGGGATGAACACTGAA. Translating gives CASSLGSAGMNTE. The whole CDR3 is CASSLGSAGMNTEAFF.

On this clone itself: The sequence runs out 3 residues before the end of the CDR3; the remainder is reconstructed from the germline J gene. The rearrangement uses TRBV19 and TRBJ2-5; D is possibly TRBD1 (6 bases). The CDR3 is 14 residues long. V shed 4 bases and J shed 5 bases, with 14 bases lying between them. Germline CDR1 is LNHDA and CDR2 is SQIVND (reference sequence). The covered CDR3 bases are TGTGCCAGTAGTACACACAGGGAATGGGAGACC. Its protein product is CASSTHREWET. The full CDR3 is CASSTHREWETQYF.

Regarding this clone: The CDR3 end falls 3 residues outside the read, so it is completed with the germline J gene. The chain carries TRBV7-3 and TRBJ1-2; 7 bases are shared with TRBD1. Trimming took 8 bases from V and 4 from J; bases not matched to a gene: 13. Germline V CDR1 and CDR2: SGHTA, FQGTGA. The CDR3 sequence is 15 residues long. The DNA read from the CDR3 is TGTGCCAGCCCAATTGCCAGGGGGGTGAGCTATGGC. The encoded protein is CASPIARGVSYG. The entire CDR3 reads CASPIARGVSYGYTF. Looking up the rest from reference TRBV7-3 and TRBJ1-2 gives the full variable domain: GAGVSQTPSNKVTEKGKYVELRCDPISGHTALYWYRQSLGQGPEFLIYFQGTGAADDSGLPNDRFFAVRPEGSVSTLKIQRTERGDSAVYLCASPIARGVSYGYTFGSGTRLTVV.

A word on this clone: Read data end 3 residues before the CDR3 end; the end is taken from the germline J gene. The V and J genes are TRBV7-3 and TRBJ2-7; D possibly corresponds to TRBD1 (5 bases). Per germline, CDR1 SGHTA and CDR2 FQGTGA. The CDR3 length is 14 residues. Deletions cut 5 bases from V and 3 bases from J, with 14 bases between. CDR3 DNA (partial): TGTGCCAGCAGCCGTTTTCCAGGGATCTACGAG. Translation gives CASSRFPGIYE. The entire CDR3 sequence reads CASSRFPGIYEQYF.

A word on this clone: The CDR3 is cut off 3 residues early in the read; its end comes from the germline J gene. The V gene is TRBV18, the J gene TRBJ1-4; D possibly corresponds to TRBD1 (6 bases). Germline CDR1 KGHSH, CDR2 LQKENI. Trimming took 5 bases from V and 0 from J, leaving 10 bases between them. The CDR3 loop spans 15 amino acids. CDR3 DNA (partial): TGTGCCAGCTCAAATCGGACAGCAACTAATGAAAAA. This sequence encodes CASSNRTATNEK. The whole CDR3 sequence reads CASSNRTATNEKLFF.

This clone came up many times. The read terminates 3 residues ahead of where the CDR3 ends, so the germline J gene completes it. This rearrangement joins TRBV20-1 to TRBJ1-1; 7 bases are a match to TRBD1. CDR1 DFQATT and CDR2 SNEGSKA come from the germline V gene (reference sequence). This CDR3 is 14 amino acids long. V lost 5 bases, J lost 1 base, and 7 bases stayed unmatched. CDR3 loop: CSAPQQGPNTEAFF. The sequenced part of the CDR3 DNA is TGCAGTGCTCCTCAACAGGGGCCGAACACTGAA.

Turning to this clone: The CDR3 goes on 3 residues after the read ends, and that part is filled in from the germline J gene. This rearrangement joins TRBV30 to TRBJ2-1, with 8 bases matching TRBD1. The CDR3 length is 13 residues. CDR1 and CDR2 from the germline V gene are GTSNPN and SVGIG (reference sequence). V shed 5 bases, J shed 8 bases, and the junction held 8 bases outside the gene matches. The covered CDR3 bases are TGTGCCTGGGGCAGGGGGCTCTCCTATGAG. Its translation is CAWGRGLSYE. The CDR3 in full is CAWGRGLSYEQFF.

In its sample, this clone was seen many times. CDR3 DNA (partial): TGTGCCAGCAGCCTTCAGGGGGGTCAAGAGACC. Protein product: CASSLQGGQET. The entire CDR3 protein is CASSLQGGQETQYF. The V call is TRBV7-6, the J call TRBJ2-5, with a tentative D call TRBD1 (7 bases). The read comes to an end 3 residues before the CDR3 does, leaving the germline J gene to fill in the end. The ends were cut back, 5 bases at V and 2 bases at J, with 12 bases in the middle. Germline V CDR1 and CDR2: SGHVS, FNYEAQ. The CDR3 has 14 residues.

This clone turned up a few times. The read ends 3 residues shy of where the CDR3 ends; the end is completed using the germline J gene. The chain couples TRBV11-2 to TRBJ1-1; TRBD1 matches at 7 bases. The germline gives CDR1 SGHAT, CDR2 FQNNGV. Unmatched junction bases numbered 10, after V lost 4 bases and J lost 5 bases. The CDR3 has 15 amino acids. Incomplete CDR3 DNA: TGTGCCAGCAGCTCCGTCAGGGGGGCGAGGACTGAA. It yields the protein CASSSVRGARTE. The whole CDR3 region reads CASSSVRGARTEAFF.

As to this clone: The read stops 3 residues short of the end of the CDR3; the missing end is completed from the germline J gene. This chain links TRBV7-3 with TRBJ1-6; TRBD1 aligns across 7 bases. Germline CDR1 SGHTA, CDR2 FQGTGA. CDR3 length: 14 residues. V dropped 2 bases and J dropped 10; count of bases not matched to a gene: 5. The CDR3 region is CASSLGGRGSPLHF. The covered CDR3 bases are TGTGCCAGCAGCTTAGGGGGCAGGGGGTCACCC.

With respect to this clone: The DNA ends 3 residues before the CDR3 does, and the rest of the CDR3 is filled in from the germline J gene. V gene TRBV7-3 combines with J gene TRBJ1-6; 9 positions match TRBD1. V shed 5 bases, J shed 8 bases, and the junction held 4 bases outside the gene matches. The germline V gene encodes CDR1 SGHTA and CDR2 FQGTGA. This CDR3 contains 14 residues. The chain's CDR3 is CASSPGQGYSPLHF. Partial CDR3 DNA: TGTGCCAGCAGCCCGGGACAGGGTTATTCACCC.

This clone was seen at least ten times. This chain's CDR3 is CASSLGRNTGELFF. The DNA read from the CDR3 is TGTGCCAGCAGCTTGGGCAGGAACACCGGGGAG. The V and J genes are TRBV7-2 and TRBJ2-2; D is uncertain. Read data end 3 residues before the CDR3 end; the end is taken from the germline J gene. Germline V gene data show CDR1 as SGHTA and CDR2 as FQGNSA. This CDR3 contains 14 residues. Trimming cost V 3 bases and J 1 base, with 6 bases left between them.

This clone was seen a few times. The sequenced CDR3 bases are TGCGCCAGCAGCTTGGGGTTAGCGGGAGTTTATGAG. Translating it yields CASSLGLAGVYE. The complete CDR3 protein is CASSLGLAGVYEQFF. The V call is TRBV5-1, the J call TRBJ2-1; 9 bases are a match to TRBD2. The read finishes 3 residues shy of the CDR3 end, and the germline J gene is used to complete it. V lost 0 bases, J lost 8 bases, and 6 bases stayed unmatched. The CDR3 spans 15 residues. Looked up from germline, CDR1 is SGHRS and CDR2 is YFSETQ.

This clone was detected ten times or more. Coverage ceases 3 residues before the CDR3 finishes, and the germline J gene fills in the end. The chain carries TRBV30 and TRBJ1-2, with 11 bases matching TRBD1. CDR1 and CDR2 from the germline V gene are GTSNPN and SVGIG (reference sequence). The CDR3 contains 14 residues. The part of the CDR3 DNA that was read is TGTGCCTGGAGTGTACATGGGACAGGGGGAGTC. Amino acid sequence: CAWSVHGTGGV. The CDR3 in its entirety is CAWSVHGTGGVYTF.

As concerns this clone: The read stops 3 residues short of the end of the CDR3; the missing end is completed from the germline J gene. The chain recombines TRBV7-3 with TRBJ2-5; D may be TRBD2 (7 bases). Trimming cost V 2 bases and J 5 bases, with 15 bases left between them. Germline CDR1 and CDR2: SGHTA and FQGTGA. CDR3 size: 15 residues. CDR3 DNA (partial): TGTGCCAGCAGCTTAGGGGGGGGCAATAGGGAGACC. Its translation: CASSLGGGNRET. The full-length CDR3 reads as CASSLGGGNRETQYF.

In its sample, this clone was seen a few times. From the germline J gene comes the end of the CDR3, since the read stops 3 residues before it. The chain has TRBV7-9 and TRBJ1-3; D not resolved. This CDR3 contains 15 residues. The V end was cut by 3 bases, the J end by 2 bases, with 11 bases between. Germline-derived CDR1 and CDR2 are SEHNR and FQNEAQ (reference sequence). The CDR3 loop reads CASSFVQNPGNTIYF. The covered CDR3 bases are TGTGCCAGCAGCTTTGTTCAGAACCCTGGAAACACC.